This T cell receptor beta chain was documented in a study of blood T cell repertoires in COVID-19. V lost 0 bases, J lost 4 bases, and 13 bases lay in between. CDR3 length: 15 amino acids. Germline V gene sequence: CDR1 SGHKS, CDR2 YYEKEE (reference sequence). Some clones are missing from TCRdb's copy, which holds only in-frame ones; the method was immunoSEQ multiplex PCR. The sample comprises some 62,000 clones, around 80% of which are singletons, and 12% to 15% rests with the top ten. This sequence was found in a man between 60 and 75 years old with COVID-19, enrolled during active disease. This chain joins TRBV5-5 and TRBJ2-5, with no clear D. Sample: peripheral blood. As DNA, the CDR3 is TGTGCCAGCAGCTTGGCCGGTCGGTCCTCAGAGACCCAGTACTTC. Protein product: CASSLAGRSSETQYF. Combining the CDR3 with reference TRBV5-5 and TRBJ2-5 gives the whole variable domain DAGVTQSPTHLIKTRGQQVTLRCSPISGHKSVSWYQQVLGQGPQFIFQYYEKEERGRGNFPDRFSARQFPNYSSELNVNALLLGDSALYLCASSLAGRSSETQYFGPGTRLLVL.